The source of this TCR beta chain is a study of blood T cell repertoires in COVID-19. The table came from immunoSEQ multiplex PCR; TCRdb's copy has only in-frame clones and leaves some out. The data contain fewer than 200,000 clones, over 65% of them singletons. There are 13 residues in the CDR3. Trimming left V 5 bases short and J 4 bases short, with 11 bases between. The rearrangement uses TRBV12-3 or TRBV12-4 and TRBJ1-2; no clear D gene. Sequenced sample: PBMCs or T cells enriched from blood (not recorded which). This TCR was recovered from a woman aged 45-60 years who had recovered from COVID-19. The CDR3 is CASSPGILYGYTF. CDR3 coding DNA: TGTGCCAGCAGTCCGGGAATCCTCTATGGCTACACCTTC.